This T cell receptor (beta chain) derives from a study of blood T cells in healthy people across ages. Of note for this clonotype: Since a much larger clone is just one base distant, this may be a read error.

The CDR3 runs 14 residues. Germline loops: CDR1 MNHEY, CDR2 SVGEGT. Alongside a J-beta primer mix, a sample-barcoded 5' primer served in a second PCR lasting roughly 6 to 11 cycles. Via MiXCR, TCRdb re-called the 5' RACE reads, giving one row per CDR3 protein. The sample lists 890,000 or so distinct CDR3 sequences, approximately 67% seen once, with 25% to 35% in the top ten. The chain links TRBV6-2 or TRBV6-3 to TRBJ2-1, with no clear D. Input material: blood. The source is a man aged 25 to 45 in good health. The CDR3 reads CASSSSLDLHEHFF. The DNA for the CDR3 is TGTGCCAGCAGTTCAAGTCTTGACCTCCATGAGCATTTCTTC.